These 3 T cell receptor beta chains were all obtained from the same sample, sequenced in a study of glioma-infiltrating T cells after dendritic cell vaccination. Some clones are missing from TCRdb's copy, which holds only in-frame ones; the method was immunoSEQ multiplex PCR. The sample gives 85,000 or so clones, approximately 81% of which show up once; 7.5% to 8.5% is in the top ten. This sample's time point: after dendritic cell vaccination, including at tumor progression/relapse. Sequences were derived from blood, sampled after dendritic cell vaccination. The receptors originated from a human donor with glioblastoma.

The V and J genes are TRBV27 and TRBJ2-1, with TRBD2 matching over 9 bases. The CDR3 runs 14 residues. Trimming at V came to 2 bases and at J to 8 bases, leaving 4 bases not matched to a gene. Germline lookup yields CDR1 MNHEY and CDR2 SMNVEV (reference sequence). The CDR3 DNA sequence: TGTGCCAGCAGTTTACTGCTAGCGGGGTATGAGCAGTTCTTC. Translated, it gives CASSLLLAGYEQFF.

This chain connects TRBV7-9 to TRBJ2-1; 7 nucleotides match TRBD2. This CDR3 is built from 18 residues. After removal of 1 base from V and 0 bases from J, the junction contained 9 bases not matched to a gene. The germline V gene encodes CDR1 SEHNR and CDR2 FQNEAQ (reference sequence). The CDR3 DNA sequence: TGTGCCAGCAGCTTAGTTTGTGGGGGGGAGTGCTCCTACAATGAGCAGTTCTTC. Translation gives CASSLVCGGECSYNEQFF.

The chain is built from TRBV30 and TRBJ2-5, with D tentatively TRBD1 (6 bases). The DNA end favors TRBJ2-7, so the J call may be wrong. There are 15 residues in the CDR3. Germline CDR1 and CDR2: GTSNPN and SVGIG (reference sequence). This CDR3 reads CAWAPPRTEGYEQYF. The CDR3 nucleotides read TGTGCCTGGGCCCCTCCCAGGACAGAGGGGTACGAGCAGTACTTC.